This entry is about one T cell receptor beta chain. This specimen belongs to a study of control samples from healthy donors and cancer patients. Profiling relied on immunoSEQ multiplex PCR, and the TCRdb table lists in-frame clones only, not all of them. Its table lists about 190,000 clones. Trimming cost V 4 bases and J 0 bases; bases outside gene matches: 8. The CDR3 is made up of 16 amino acids. Germline V CDR1 and CDR2: SGHRS, YFSETQ. Sequences were obtained from blood. The chain employs TRBV5-1 and TRBJ2-3, with 7 bases lining up with TRBD1. This TCR was sampled from a woman younger than 45 in good health. The CDR3 coding sequence is TGCGCCAGCAGCGCAGGACAGGTTACTAGCACAGATACGCAGTATTTT. Protein product: CASSAGQVTSTDTQYF.